The 7 T cell receptor beta chains below were found in one sample sequenced in a study of technical replicates of blood from a handful of donors. Data came from immunoSEQ multiplex PCR; TCRdb stores just in-frame clones and leaves some out. The sample shows 55,000 to 80,000 clones, roughly 96% of them seen only once. The sample comprised T cells isolated from PBMCs. These receptors all come from a human donor in good health.

This chain uses TRBV6-6 with TRBJ2-2, with 7 bases identical to TRBD1. Per germline, CDR1 MNHNY and CDR2 SVGAGI (reference sequence). This CDR3 has 16 amino acids. J gave up 3 bases and V 2 bases, and 6 bases lay outside the gene matches. The CDR3: CASSYPTGVDTGELFF. The CDR3 nucleotides read TGTGCCAGCAGTTACCCCACAGGGGTCGACACCGGGGAGCTGTTTTTT.

J is TRBJ2-7 and V is TRBV2, with TRBD2 matching over 11 bases. J was trimmed by 4 bases and V by 7 bases; bases with no gene match: 15. CDR3 size: 17 residues. Germline V lookup: CDR1 SNHLY, CDR2 FYNNEI. The CDR3 here is CASTSPTSGDAGYEQYF. In nucleotides, the CDR3 is TGTGCCAGCACCTCACCGACTAGCGGGGATGCGGGTTACGAGCAGTACTTC.

This chain uses TRBV30 with TRBJ2-5; 10 bases are a match to TRBD2. CDR3 length equals 14 residues. Germline-derived CDR1 and CDR2 are GTSNPN and SVGIG (reference sequence). The trim removed 2 bases at V and 5 bases at J, leaving 5 bases unmatched. CDR3 nucleotide sequence: TGTGCCTGGAGTAGAAAAGCGGGGGGGGAGACCCAGTACTTC. It yields the protein CAWSRKAGGETQYF.

This chain joins TRBV30 and TRBJ1-5; no clear D. CDR3 length: 13 amino acids. Germline assignment: CDR1 GTSNPN and CDR2 SVGIG (reference sequence). V shed 1 base and J shed 13 bases, with 17 bases lying between them. The CDR3 region has the DNA TGTGCCTGGAGTGAGAGAGGAACCTCTGCTCAGCATTTT. This translates into CAWSERGTSAQHF.

This clone occurred once. The V gene is TRBV7-2, the J gene TRBJ1-5; unclear D gene. Germline CDR1 SGHTA, CDR2 FQGNSA. This CDR3 comprises 12 residues. With 6 bases removed from V and 0 bases from J, the gap between germline ends came to 3 bases. CDR3 residues: CASSYSNQPQHF. The DNA for the CDR3 is TGTGCCAGCAGTTATAGCAATCAGCCCCAGCATTTT.

The chain employs TRBV19 and TRBJ2-5; 8 bases match TRBD1. V shed 6 bases and J 5 bases; nucleotides not matched to a gene: 5. From germline, CDR1 is LNHDA and CDR2 SQIVND (reference sequence). This CDR3 contains 13 residues. The CDR3 region has the DNA TGTGCCAGTAGCACAGGGGGTAGGGAGACCCAGTACTTC. It yields the protein CASSTGGRETQYF.

This chain connects TRBV19 to TRBJ2-7; the match to TRBD1 covers 9 bases. The CDR3 extends over 14 amino acids. V lost 3 bases, J lost 7 bases, and 7 bases stayed unmatched. CDR1 is LNHDA and CDR2 is SQIVND in the germline V gene (reference sequence). The CDR3 DNA follows: TGTGCCAGTAGTATGATACAGGGGGCGAGGGAGCAGTACTTC. It translates to CASSMIQGAREQYF. Based on the CDR3 plus reference TRBV19 and TRBJ2-7, the full variable domain is DGGITQSPKYLFRKEGQNVTLSCEQNLNHDAMYWYRQDPGQGLRLIYYSQIVNDFQKGDIAEGYSVSREKKESFPLTVTSAQKNPTAFYLCASSMIQGAREQYFGPGTRLTVT.